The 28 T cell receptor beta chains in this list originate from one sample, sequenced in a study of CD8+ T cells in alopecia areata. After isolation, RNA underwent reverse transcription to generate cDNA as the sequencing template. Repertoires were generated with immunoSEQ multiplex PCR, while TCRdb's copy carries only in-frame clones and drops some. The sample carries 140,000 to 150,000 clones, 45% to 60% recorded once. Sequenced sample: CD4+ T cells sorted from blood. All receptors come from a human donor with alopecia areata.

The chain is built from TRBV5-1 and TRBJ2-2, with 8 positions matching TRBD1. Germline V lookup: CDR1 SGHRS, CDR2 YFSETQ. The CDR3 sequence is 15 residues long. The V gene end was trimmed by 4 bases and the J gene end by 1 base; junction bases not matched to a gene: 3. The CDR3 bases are TGCGCCAGCAGCCGGACAGGGTGGAACACCGGGGAGCTGTTTTTT. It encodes CASSRTGWNTGELFF.

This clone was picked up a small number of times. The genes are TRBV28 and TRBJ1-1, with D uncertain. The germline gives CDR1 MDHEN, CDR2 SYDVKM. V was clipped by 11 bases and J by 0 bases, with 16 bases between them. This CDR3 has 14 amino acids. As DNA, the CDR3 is TGTGCCTACTCCCCCGGCAGAGTGAACACTGAAGCTTTCTTT. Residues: CAYSPGRVNTEAFF.

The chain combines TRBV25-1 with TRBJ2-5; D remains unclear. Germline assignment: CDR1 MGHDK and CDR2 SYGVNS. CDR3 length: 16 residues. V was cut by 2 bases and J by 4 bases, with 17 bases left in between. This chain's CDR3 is CASSEATISKSETQYF. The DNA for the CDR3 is TGTGCCAGCAGTGAAGCTACTATAAGCAAATCAGAGACCCAGTACTTC.

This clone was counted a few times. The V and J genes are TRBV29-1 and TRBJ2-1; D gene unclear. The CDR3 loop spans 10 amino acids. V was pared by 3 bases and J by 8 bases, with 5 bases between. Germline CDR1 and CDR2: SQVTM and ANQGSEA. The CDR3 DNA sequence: TGCAGCGTTGAGGGCCATGAGCAGTTCTTC. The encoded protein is CSVEGHEQFF.

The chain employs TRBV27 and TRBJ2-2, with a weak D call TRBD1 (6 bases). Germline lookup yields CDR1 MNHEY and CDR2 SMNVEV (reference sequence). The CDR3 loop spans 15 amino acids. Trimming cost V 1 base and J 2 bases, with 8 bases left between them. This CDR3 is CASSLLGGNTGELFF. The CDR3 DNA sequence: TGTGCCAGCAGTTTATTAGGGGGAAACACCGGGGAGCTGTTTTTT.

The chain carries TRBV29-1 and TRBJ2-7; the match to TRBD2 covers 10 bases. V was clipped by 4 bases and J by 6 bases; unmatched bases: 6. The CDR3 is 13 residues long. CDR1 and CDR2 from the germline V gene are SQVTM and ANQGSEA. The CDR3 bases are TGCAGCGTTGCTAGCGGGAGAAAGCGCGAGCAGTACTTC. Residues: CSVASGRKREQYF.

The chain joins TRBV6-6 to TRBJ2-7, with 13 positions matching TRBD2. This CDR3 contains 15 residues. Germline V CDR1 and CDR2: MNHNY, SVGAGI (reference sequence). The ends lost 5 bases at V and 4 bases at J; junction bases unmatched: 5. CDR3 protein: CASSTGLAGLYEQYF. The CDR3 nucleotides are TGTGCCAGCAGTACGGGACTAGCGGGATTATACGAGCAGTACTTC.

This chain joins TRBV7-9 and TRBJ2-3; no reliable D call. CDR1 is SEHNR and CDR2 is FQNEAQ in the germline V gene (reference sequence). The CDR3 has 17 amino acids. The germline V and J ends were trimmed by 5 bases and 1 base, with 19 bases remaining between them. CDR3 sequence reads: CASSPRFDIRGTDTQYF. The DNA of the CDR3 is TGTGCCAGCAGCCCCAGGTTCGACATAAGGGGCACAGATACGCAGTATTTT.

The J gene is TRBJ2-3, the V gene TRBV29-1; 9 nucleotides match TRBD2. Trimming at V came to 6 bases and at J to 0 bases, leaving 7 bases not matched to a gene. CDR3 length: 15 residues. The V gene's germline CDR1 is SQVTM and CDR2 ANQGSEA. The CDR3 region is CSVVVAGGSTDTQYF. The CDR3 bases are TGCAGCGTGGTTGTTGCGGGAGGGAGCACAGATACGCAGTATTTT.

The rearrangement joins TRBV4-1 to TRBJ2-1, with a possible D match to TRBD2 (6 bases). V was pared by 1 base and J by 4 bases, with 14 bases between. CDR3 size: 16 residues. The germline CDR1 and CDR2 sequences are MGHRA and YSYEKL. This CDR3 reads CASSQVVGGRYNEQFF. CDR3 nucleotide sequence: TGCGCCAGCAGCCAAGTGGTTGGGGGGAGGTACAATGAGCAGTTCTTC.

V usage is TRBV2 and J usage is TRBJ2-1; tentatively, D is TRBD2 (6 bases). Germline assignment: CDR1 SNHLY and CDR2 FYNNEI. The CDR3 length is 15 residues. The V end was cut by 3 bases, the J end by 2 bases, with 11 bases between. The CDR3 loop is CASSDGGRAYNEQFF. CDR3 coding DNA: TGTGCCAGCAGTGACGGGGGAAGGGCCTACAATGAGCAGTTCTTC.

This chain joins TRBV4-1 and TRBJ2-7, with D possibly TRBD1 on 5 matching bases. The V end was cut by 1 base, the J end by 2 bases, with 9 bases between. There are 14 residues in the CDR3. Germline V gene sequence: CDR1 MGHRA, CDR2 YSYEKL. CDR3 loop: CASSQGTRTYEQYF. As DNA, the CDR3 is TGCGCCAGCAGCCAAGGGACAAGAACCTACGAGCAGTACTTC.

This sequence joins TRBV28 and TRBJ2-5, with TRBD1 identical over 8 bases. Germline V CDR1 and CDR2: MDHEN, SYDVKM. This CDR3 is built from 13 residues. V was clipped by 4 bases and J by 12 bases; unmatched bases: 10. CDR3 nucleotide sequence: TGTGCCAGCAGTTCCGGACAGGGCTACGAGAAGTACTTC. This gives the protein CASSSGQGYEKYF.

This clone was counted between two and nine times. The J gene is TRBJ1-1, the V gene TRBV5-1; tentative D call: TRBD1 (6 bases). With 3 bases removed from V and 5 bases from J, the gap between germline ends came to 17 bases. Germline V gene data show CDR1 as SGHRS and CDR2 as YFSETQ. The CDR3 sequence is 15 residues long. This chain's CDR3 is CASSSTTGGPTEAFF. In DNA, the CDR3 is TGCGCCAGCAGCTCGACCACGGGGGGGCCAACTGAAGCTTTCTTT.

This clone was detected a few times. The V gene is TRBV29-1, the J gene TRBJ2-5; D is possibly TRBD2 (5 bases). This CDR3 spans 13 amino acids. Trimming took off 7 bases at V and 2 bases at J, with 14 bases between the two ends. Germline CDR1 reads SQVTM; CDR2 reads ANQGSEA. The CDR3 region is CSARPGRQETQYF. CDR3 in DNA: TGCAGCGCCCGCCCGGGAAGGCAAGAGACCCAGTACTTC.

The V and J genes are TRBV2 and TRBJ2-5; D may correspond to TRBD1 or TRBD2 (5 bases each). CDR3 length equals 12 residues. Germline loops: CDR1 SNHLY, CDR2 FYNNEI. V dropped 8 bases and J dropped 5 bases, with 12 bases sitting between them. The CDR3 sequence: CASEGLSETQYF. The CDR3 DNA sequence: TGTGCCAGCGAGGGGTTGAGCGAGACCCAGTACTTC. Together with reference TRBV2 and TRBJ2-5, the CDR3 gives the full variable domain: EPEVTQTPSHQVTQMGQEVILRCVPISNHLYFYWYRQILGQKVEFLVSFYNNEISEKSEIFDDQFSVERPDGSNFTLKIRSTKLEDSAMYFCASEGLSETQYFGPGTRLLVL.

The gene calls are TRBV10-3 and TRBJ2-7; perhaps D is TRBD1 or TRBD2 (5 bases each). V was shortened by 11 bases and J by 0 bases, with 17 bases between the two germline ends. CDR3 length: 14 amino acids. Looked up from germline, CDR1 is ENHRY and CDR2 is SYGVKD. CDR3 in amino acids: CALADSLSSYEQYF. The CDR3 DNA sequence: TGTGCCCTAGCTGACAGCCTCAGCTCCTACGAGCAGTACTTC.

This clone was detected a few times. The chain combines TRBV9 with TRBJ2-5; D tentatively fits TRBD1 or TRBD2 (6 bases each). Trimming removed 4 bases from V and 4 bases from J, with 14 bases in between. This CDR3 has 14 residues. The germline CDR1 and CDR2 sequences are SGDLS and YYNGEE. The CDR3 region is CASSPRGDRETQYF. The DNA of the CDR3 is TGTGCCAGCAGCCCTAGGGGGGATAGAGAGACCCAGTACTTC.

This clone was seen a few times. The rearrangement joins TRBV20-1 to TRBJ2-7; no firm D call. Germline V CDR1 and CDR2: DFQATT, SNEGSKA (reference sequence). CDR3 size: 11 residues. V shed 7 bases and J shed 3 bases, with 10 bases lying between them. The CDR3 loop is CSVRQVYEQYF. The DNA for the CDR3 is TGCAGTGTACGGCAGGTCTACGAGCAGTACTTC.

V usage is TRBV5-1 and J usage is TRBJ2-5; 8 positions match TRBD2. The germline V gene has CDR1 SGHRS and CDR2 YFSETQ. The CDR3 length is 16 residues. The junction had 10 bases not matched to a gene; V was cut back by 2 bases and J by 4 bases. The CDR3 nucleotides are TGCGCCAGCAGCTTTCAAACTAGCGGAGGTAGAGAGACCCAGTACTTC. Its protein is CASSFQTSGGRETQYF.

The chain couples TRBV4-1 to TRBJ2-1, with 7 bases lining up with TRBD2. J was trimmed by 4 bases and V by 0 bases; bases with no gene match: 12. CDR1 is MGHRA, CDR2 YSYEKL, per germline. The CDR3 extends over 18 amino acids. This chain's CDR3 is CASSQDRKGLADYNEQFF. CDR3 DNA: TGCGCCAGCAGCCAAGATCGTAAGGGCCTAGCGGATTACAATGAGCAGTTCTTC.

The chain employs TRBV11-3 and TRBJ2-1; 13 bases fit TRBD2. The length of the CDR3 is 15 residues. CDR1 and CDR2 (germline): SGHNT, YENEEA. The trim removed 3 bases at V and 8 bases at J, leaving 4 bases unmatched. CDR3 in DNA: TGTGCCAGCAGCTTGTCACTAGCGGGGGGGGATGAGCAGTTCTTC. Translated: CASSLSLAGGDEQFF. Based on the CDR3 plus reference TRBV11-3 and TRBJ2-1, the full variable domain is EAGVVQSPRYKIIEKKQPVAFWCNPISGHNTLYWYLQNLGQGPELLIRYENEEAVDDSQLPKDRFSAERLKGVDSTLKIQPAELGDSAVYLCASSLSLAGGDEQFFGPGTRLTVL.

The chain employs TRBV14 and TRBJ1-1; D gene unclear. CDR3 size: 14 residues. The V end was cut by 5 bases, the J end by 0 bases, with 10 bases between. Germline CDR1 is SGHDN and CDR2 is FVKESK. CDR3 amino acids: CASSVRHMNTEAFF. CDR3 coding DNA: TGTGCCAGCAGCGTCCGACATATGAACACTGAAGCTTTCTTT.

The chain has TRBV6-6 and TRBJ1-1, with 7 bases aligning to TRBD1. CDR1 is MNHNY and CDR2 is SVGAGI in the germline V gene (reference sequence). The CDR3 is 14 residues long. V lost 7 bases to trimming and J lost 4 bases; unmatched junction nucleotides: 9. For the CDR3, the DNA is TGTGCCAGCACCAAGAGGGGGCTTGTCACTGAAGCTTTCTTT. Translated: CASTKRGLVTEAFF.

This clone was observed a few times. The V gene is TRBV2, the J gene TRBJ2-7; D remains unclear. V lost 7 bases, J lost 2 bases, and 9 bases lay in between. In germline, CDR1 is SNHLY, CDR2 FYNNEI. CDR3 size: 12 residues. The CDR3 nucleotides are TGTGCCAGCAAAGTGCGAACCTACGAGCAGTACTTC. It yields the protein CASKVRTYEQYF.

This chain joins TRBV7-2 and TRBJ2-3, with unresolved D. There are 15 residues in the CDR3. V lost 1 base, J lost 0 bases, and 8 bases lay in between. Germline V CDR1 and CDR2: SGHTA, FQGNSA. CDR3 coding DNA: TGTGCCAGCAGCTTAGTCTGGTCGAGCACAGATACGCAGTATTTT. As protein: CASSLVWSSTDTQYF.

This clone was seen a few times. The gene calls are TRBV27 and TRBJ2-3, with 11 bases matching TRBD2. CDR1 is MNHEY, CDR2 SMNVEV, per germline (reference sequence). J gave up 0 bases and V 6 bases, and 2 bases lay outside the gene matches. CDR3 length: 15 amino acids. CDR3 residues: CASRGLAVSTDTQYF. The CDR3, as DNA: TGTGCCAGCAGGGGACTAGCGGTTAGCACAGATACGCAGTATTTT.

In DNA form, the CDR3 reads TGCGCCAGCAGCCAAGACCTCAGCAATCAGCCCCAGCATTTT. Translated, it gives CASSQDLSNQPQHF. The chain uses TRBV4-1 and TRBJ1-5; D call uncertain. This CDR3 comprises 14 residues. The germline CDR1 and CDR2 sequences are MGHRA and YSYEKL. V was shortened by 0 bases and J by 1 base, with 4 bases between the two germline ends.